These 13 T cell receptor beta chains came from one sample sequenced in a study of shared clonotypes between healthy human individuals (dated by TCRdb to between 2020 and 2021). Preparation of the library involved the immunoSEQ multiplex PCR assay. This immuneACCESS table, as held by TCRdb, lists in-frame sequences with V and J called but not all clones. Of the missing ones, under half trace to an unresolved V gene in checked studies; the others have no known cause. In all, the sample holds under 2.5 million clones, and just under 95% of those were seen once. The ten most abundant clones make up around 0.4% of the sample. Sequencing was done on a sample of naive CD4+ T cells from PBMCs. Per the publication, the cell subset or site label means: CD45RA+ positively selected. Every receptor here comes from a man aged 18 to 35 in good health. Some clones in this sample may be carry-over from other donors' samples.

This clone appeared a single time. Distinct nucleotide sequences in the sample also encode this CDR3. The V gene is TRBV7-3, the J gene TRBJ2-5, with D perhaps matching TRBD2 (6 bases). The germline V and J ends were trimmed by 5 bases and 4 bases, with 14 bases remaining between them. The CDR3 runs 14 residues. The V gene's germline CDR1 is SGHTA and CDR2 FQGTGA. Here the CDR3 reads CASSLTGAGETQYF. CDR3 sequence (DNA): TGTGCCAGCAGCCTCACGGGAGCGGGAGAGACCCAGTACTTC.

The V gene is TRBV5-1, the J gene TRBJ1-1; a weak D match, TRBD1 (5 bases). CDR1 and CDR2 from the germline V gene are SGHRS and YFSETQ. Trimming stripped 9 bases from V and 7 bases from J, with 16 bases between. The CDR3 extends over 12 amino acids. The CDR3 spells CATYYQGGEAFF. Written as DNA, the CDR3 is TGCGCCACCTATTACCAGGGAGGTGAAGCTTTCTTT.

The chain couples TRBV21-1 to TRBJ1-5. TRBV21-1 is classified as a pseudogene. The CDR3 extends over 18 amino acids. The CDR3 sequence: CASSSRTEGGYSNQPQHF. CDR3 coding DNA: TGTGCCAGCAGCTCCCGGACAGAGGGGGGATATAGCAATCAGCCCCAGCATTTT.

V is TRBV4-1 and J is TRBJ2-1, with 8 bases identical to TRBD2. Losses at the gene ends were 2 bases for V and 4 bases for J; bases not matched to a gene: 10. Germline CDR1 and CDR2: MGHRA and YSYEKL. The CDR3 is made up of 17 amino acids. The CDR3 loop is CASSQPTSGSGYNEQFF. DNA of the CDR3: TGCGCCAGCAGCCAACCCACGAGCGGGAGTGGTTACAATGAGCAGTTCTTC.

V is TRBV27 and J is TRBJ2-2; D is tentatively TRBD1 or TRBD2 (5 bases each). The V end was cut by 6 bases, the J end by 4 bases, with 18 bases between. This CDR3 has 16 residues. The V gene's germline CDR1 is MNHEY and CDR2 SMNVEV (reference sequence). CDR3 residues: CASSPPGTFGTGELFF. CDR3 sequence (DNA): TGTGCCAGCAGCCCCCCGGGGACCTTTGGCACCGGGGAGCTGTTTTTT.

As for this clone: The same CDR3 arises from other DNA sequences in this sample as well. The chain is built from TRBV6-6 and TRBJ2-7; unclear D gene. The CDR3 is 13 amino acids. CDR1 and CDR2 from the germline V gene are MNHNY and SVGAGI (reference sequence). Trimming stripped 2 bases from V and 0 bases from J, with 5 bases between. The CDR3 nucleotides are TGTGCCAGCAGTTACAGGGACTCCTACGAGCAGTACTTC. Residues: CASSYRDSYEQYF.

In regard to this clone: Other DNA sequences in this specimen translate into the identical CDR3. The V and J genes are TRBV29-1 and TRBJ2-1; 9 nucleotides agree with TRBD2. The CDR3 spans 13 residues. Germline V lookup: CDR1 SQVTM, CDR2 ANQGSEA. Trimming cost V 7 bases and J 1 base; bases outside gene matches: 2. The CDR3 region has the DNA TGCAGCGGCAGCGGGAGGTCCTACAATGAGCAGTTCTTC. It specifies CSGSGRSYNEQFF.

The CDR3 here is CATLGLPNSYEQYF. The CDR3 DNA reads as TGTGCCACCCTGGGACTTCCGAACTCCTACGAGCAGTACTTC. This sequence joins TRBV6-6 and TRBJ2-7, with D possibly being TRBD2 (6 bases). Germline V gene data show CDR1 as MNHNY and CDR2 as SVGAGI (reference sequence). The CDR3 sequence is 14 residues long. Trimming left V 10 bases short and J 0 bases short, with 16 bases between.

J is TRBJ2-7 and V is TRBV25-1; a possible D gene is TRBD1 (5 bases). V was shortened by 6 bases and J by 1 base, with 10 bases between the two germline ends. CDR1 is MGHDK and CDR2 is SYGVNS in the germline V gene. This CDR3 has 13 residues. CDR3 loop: CASRKGVSYEQYF. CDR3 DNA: TGTGCCAGCAGGAAAGGGGTGTCCTACGAGCAGTACTTC.

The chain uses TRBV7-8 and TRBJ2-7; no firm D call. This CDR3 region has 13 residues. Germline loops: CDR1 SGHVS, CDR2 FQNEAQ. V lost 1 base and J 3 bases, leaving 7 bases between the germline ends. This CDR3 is CASSLVPDYEQYF. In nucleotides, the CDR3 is TGTGCCAGCAGCTTAGTGCCCGACTACGAGCAGTACTTC.

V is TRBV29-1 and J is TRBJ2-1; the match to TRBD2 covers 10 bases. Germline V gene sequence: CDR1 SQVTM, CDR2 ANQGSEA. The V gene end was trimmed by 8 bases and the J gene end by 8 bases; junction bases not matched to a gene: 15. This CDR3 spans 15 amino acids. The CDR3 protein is CSPVVAGGLRYEQFF. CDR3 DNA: TGCAGCCCTGTAGTAGCGGGAGGCCTAAGGTATGAGCAGTTCTTC.

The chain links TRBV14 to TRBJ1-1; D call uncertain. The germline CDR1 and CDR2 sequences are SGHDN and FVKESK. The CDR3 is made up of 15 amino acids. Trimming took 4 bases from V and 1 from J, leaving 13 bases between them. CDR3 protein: CASSRGDGWNTEAFF. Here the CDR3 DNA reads TGTGCCAGCAGCCGGGGAGACGGGTGGAACACTGAAGCTTTCTTT.

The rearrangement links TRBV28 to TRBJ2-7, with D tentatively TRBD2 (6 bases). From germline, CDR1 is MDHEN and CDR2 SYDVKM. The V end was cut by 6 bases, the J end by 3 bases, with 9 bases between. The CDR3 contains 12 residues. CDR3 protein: CASRGTGYEQYF. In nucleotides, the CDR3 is TGTGCCAGCAGAGGGACTGGCTACGAGCAGTACTTC.